This entry is about one T cell receptor beta chain. This sample was taken from a study of blood T cells in healthy people across ages. The CDR3 consists of 13 residues. V was cut by 6 bases and J by 9 bases, with 18 bases left in between. CDR1 MNHEY and CDR2 SVGAGI come from the germline V gene. With a J-beta primer mix and a sample-barcoded 5' primer, a second PCR ran about 6 to 11 cycles. TCRdb re-analysed the 5' RACE reads in MiXCR, keeping a single row per CDR3 protein. The sample contains some 800,000 distinct CDR3 sequences, around 42% of which appear only once. This clonotype was obtained from a man between 60 and 70 years old in good health. Sequencing was performed on blood. The V gene is TRBV6-5, the J gene TRBJ2-7, with D possibly being TRBD2 (7 bases). The CDR3: CASSPRGAGRQYF. CDR3 DNA: TGTGCCAGCAGCCCCCGGGGGGCGGGCCGGCAGTACTTC.